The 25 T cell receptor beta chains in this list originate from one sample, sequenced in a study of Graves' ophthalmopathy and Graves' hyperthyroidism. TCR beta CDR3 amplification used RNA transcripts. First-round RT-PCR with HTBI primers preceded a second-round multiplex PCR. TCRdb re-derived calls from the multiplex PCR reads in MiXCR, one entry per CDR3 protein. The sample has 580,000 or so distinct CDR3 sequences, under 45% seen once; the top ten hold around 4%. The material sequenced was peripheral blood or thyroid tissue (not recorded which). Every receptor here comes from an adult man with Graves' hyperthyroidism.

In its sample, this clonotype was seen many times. The chain's CDR3 is CASSLKGFGYTF. The CDR3, as DNA: TGTGCCAGCAGCTTAAAAGGGTTTGGCTACACCTTC. The chain has TRBV7-8 and TRBJ1-2; D gene uncertain. Germline V CDR1 and CDR2: SGHVS, FQNEAQ. The CDR3 extends over 12 amino acids. V shed 2 bases and J shed 7 bases, with 8 bases lying between them.

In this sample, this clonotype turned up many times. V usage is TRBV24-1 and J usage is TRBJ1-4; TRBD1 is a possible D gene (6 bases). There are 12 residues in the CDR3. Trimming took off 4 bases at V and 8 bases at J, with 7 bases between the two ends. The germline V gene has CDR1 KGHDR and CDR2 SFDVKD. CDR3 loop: CATSEGTEKLFF. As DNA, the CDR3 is TGTGCCACCAGTGAAGGGACAGAAAAACTGTTTTTT.

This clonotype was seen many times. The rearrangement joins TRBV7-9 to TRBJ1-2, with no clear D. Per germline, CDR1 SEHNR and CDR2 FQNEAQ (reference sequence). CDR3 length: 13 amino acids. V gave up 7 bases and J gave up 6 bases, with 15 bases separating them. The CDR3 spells CASNPGPGDGYTF. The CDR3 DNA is TGTGCCAGCAACCCAGGTCCTGGGGATGGCTACACCTTC.

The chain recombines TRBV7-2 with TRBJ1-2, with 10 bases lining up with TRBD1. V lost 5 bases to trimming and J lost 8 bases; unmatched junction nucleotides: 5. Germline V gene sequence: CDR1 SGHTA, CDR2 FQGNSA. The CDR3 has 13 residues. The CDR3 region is CASSRGTGVGYTF. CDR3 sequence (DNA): TGTGCCAGCAGCAGAGGGACAGGGGTCGGCTACACCTTC. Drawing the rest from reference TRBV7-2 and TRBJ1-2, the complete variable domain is GAGVSQSPSNKVTEKGKDVELRCDPISGHTALYWYRQSLGQGLEFLIYFQGNSAPDKSGLPSDRFSAERTGGSVSTLTIQRTQQEDSAVYLCASSRGTGVGYTFGSGTRLTVV.

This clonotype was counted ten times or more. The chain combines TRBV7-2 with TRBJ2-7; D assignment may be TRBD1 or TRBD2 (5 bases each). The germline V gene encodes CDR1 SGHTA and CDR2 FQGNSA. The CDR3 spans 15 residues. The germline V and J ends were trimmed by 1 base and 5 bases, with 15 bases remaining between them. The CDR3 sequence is CASSLVMGVLDEQYF. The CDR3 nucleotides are TGTGCCAGCAGCTTAGTGATGGGGGTACTCGACGAGCAGTACTTC.

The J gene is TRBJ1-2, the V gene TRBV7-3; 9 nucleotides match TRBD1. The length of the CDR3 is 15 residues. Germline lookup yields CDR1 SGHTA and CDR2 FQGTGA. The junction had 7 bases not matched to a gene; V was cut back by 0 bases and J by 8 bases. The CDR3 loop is CASSLTGTGLRGYTF. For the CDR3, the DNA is TGTGCCAGCAGCTTAACCGGGACAGGGTTGAGAGGCTACACCTTC.

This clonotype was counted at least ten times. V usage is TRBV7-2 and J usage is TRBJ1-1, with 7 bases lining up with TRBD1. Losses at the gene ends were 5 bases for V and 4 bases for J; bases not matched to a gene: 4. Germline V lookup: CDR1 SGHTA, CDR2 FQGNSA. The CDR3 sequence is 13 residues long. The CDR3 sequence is CASSPYRGTEAFF. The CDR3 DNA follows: TGTGCCAGCAGCCCCTACAGGGGCACTGAAGCTTTCTTT.

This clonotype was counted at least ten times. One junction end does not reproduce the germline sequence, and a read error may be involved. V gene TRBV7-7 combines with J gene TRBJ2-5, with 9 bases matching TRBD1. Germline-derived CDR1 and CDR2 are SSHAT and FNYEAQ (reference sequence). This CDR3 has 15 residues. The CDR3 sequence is CASSLYRGHQETQYF. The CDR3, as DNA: TGTGCTAGCAGCTTATACAGGGGGCACCAAGAGACCCAGTACTTC.

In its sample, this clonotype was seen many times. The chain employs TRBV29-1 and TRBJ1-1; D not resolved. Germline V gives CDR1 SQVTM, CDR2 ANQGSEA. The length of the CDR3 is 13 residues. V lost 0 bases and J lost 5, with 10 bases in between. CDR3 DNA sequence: TGCAGCGTTGAAGATCGTGCGGGAACTGAAGCTTTCTTT. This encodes CSVEDRAGTEAFF.

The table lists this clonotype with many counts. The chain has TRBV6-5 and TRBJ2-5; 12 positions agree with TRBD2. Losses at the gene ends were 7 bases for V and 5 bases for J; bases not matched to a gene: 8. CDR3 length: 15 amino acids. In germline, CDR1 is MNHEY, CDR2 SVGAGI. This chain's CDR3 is CASNRLAGVEETQYF. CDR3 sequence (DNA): TGTGCCAGCAACAGACTAGCGGGAGTGGAGGAGACCCAGTACTTC.

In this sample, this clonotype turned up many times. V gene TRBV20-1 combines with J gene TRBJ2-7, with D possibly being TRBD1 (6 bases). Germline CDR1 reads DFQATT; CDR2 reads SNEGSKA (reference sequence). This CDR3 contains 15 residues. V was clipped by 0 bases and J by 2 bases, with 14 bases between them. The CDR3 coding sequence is TGCAGTGCTAGAGATGCCCTCTCAGGGGCCTACGAGCAGTACTTC. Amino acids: CSARDALSGAYEQYF.

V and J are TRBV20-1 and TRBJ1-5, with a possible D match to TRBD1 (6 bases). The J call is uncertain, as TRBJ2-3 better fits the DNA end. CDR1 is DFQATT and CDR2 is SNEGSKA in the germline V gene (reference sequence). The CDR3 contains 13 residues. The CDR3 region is CSALQGAVGTQYF. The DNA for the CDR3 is TGCAGTGCATTACAGGGTGCGGTGGGTACGCAGTATTTT.

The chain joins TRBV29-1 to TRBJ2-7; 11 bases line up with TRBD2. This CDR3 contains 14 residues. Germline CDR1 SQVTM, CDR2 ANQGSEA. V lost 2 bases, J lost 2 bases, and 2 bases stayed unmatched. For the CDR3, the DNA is TGCAGCGTTGAACCGGGACTAGCGGCCTACGAGCAGTACTTC. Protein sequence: CSVEPGLAAYEQYF.

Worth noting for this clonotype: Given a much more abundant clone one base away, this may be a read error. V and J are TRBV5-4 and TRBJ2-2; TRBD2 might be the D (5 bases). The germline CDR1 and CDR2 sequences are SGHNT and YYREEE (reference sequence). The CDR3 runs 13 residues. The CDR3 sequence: CASNLLAVGELFF. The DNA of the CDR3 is TGTGCCAGCAACTTGCTAGCAGTCGGGGAGCTGTTTTTT.

The CDR3 sequence is CATTGTGVIGELFF. CDR3 bases: TGTGCCACTACCGGGACAGGGGTGATCGGGGAGCTGTTTTTT. This chain links TRBV10-3 with TRBJ2-2; TRBD1 matches 10 bases. The CDR3 contains 14 residues. CDR1 is ENHRY and CDR2 is SYGVKD in the germline V gene. With V trimmed by 10 bases and J by 7 bases, 9 bases remained unmatched.

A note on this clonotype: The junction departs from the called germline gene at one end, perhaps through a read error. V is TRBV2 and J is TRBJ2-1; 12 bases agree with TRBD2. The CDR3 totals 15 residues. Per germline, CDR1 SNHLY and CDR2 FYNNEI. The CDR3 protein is CASNQLAGGYNEQFF. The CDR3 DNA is TGTGCCAGCAACCAACTAGCGGGAGGTTACAATGAGCAGTTCTTT.

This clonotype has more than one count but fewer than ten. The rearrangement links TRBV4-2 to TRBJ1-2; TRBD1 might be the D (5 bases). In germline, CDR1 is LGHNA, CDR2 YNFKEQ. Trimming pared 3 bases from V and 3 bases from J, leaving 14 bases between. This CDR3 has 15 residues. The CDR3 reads CASSQRRGLHYGYTF. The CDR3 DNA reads TGTGCCAGCAGCCAGAGACGGGGACTTCACTATGGCTACACCTTC.

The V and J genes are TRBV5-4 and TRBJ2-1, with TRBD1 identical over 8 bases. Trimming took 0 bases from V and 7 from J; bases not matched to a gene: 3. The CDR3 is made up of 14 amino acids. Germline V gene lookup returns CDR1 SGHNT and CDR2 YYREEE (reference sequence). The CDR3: CASSLVRQGNEQFF. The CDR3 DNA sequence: TGTGCCAGCAGCTTGGTGCGACAGGGGAATGAGCAGTTCTTC.

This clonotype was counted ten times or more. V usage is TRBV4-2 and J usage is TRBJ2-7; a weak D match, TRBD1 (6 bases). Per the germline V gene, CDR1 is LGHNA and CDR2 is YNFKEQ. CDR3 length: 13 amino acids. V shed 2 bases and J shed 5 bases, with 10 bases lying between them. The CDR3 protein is CASSQTQGHEQYF. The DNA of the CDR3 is TGTGCCAGCAGCCAAACACAGGGTCACGAGCAGTACTTC.

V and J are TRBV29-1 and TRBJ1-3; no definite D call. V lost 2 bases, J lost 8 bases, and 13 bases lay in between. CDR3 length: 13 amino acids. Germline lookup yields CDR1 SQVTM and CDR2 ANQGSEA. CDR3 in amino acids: CSVEQVYGYTIYF. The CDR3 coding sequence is TGCAGCGTTGAACAGGTCTATGGCTACACCATATATTTT. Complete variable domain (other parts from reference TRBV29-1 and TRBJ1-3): SAVISQKPSRDICQRGTSLTIQCQVDSQVTMMFWYRQQPGQSLTLIATANQGSEATYESGFVIDKFPISRPNLTFSTLTVSNMSPEDSSIYLCSVEQVYGYTIYFGEGSWLTVV.

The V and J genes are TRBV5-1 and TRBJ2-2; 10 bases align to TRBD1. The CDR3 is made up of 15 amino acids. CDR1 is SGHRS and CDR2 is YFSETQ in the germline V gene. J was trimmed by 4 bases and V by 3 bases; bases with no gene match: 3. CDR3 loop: CASSSTGGPTGELFF. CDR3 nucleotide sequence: TGCGCCAGCAGCTCGACAGGGGGCCCCACCGGGGAGCTGTTTTTT.

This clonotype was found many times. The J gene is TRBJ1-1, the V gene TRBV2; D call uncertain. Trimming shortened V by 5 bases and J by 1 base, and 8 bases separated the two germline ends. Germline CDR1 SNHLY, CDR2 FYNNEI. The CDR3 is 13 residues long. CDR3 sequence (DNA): TGTGCCAGCAGTAACACCCCGAACACTGAAGCTTTCTTT. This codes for CASSNTPNTEAFF.

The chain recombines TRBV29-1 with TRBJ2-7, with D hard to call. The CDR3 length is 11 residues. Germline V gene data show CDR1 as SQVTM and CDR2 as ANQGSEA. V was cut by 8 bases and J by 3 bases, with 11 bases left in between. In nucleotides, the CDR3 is TGCAGCAGTTTAGCCGACTACGAGCAGTACTTC. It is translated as CSSLADYEQYF.

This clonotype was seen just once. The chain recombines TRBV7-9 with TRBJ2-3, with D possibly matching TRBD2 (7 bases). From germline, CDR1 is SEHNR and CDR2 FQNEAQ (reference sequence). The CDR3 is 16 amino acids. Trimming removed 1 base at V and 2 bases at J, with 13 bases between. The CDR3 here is CASSLEEGGLTDTQYF. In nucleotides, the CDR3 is TGTGCCAGCAGCTTAGAGGAGGGGGGGCTCACAGATACGCAGTATTTT.

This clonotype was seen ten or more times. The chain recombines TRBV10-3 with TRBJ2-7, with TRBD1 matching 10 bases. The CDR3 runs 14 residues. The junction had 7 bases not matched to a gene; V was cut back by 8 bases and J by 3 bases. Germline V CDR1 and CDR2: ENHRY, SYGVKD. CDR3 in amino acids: CAIGDGTGVYEQYF. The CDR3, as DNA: TGTGCCATCGGGGATGGGACAGGGGTCTACGAGCAGTACTTC.